These 14 T cell receptor beta chains share one sample of origin, sequenced in a study of OX40 agonist ivuxolimab in advanced cancers. Sequenced by immunoSEQ multiplex PCR; TCRdb stores in-frame clones only, minus some. The sample includes roughly 19,000 clones, approximately 70% of them seen just once. The sample in question was CD4+ or CD8+ T cells sorted from blood, obtained in a trial of the OX40 agonist ivuxolimab. All receptors come from an adult with an advanced solid tumor such as melanoma, head and neck, liver or kidney cancer.

This chain connects TRBV7-2 to TRBJ1-5; D perhaps matches TRBD1 (5 bases). CDR1 is SGHTA and CDR2 is FQGNSA in the germline V gene. V dropped 7 bases and J dropped 0 bases, with 13 bases sitting between them. This CDR3 comprises 15 residues. The CDR3 is CASNPGGYSNQPQHF. In DNA form, the CDR3 reads TGTGCCAGCAACCCCGGGGGTTATAGCAATCAGCCCCAGCATTTT.

The chain recombines TRBV9 with TRBJ2-5; D is perhaps TRBD2 (6 bases). Germline V lookup: CDR1 SGDLS, CDR2 YYNGEE. The CDR3 is 15 amino acids. Trimming took 3 bases from V and 4 from J, leaving 16 bases between them. CDR3 residues: CASSAAGRPPETQYF. DNA for the CDR3: TGTGCCAGCAGCGCAGCAGGGAGGCCACCAGAGACCCAGTACTTC.

The gene calls are TRBV6-5 and TRBJ2-7, with D possibly matching TRBD1 (6 bases). Germline loops: CDR1 MNHEY, CDR2 SVGAGI. The V and J ends lost 5 bases and 3 bases respectively, with 11 bases between them. The CDR3 runs 13 residues. The CDR3: CASSPGHLYEQYF. The DNA of the CDR3 is TGTGCCAGCAGTCCGGGACACCTCTACGAGCAGTACTTC.

The chain has TRBV28 and TRBJ2-1; D is possibly TRBD1 (6 bases). Germline V gene lookup returns CDR1 MDHEN and CDR2 SYDVKM. The CDR3 is 13 residues long. V lost 5 bases and J 7 bases, leaving 12 bases between the germline ends. The CDR3 DNA is TGTGCCAGCAGTATCACCCAGGGGAATGAGCAGTTCTTC. It specifies CASSITQGNEQFF.

This clone was detected only a few times. The rearrangement links TRBV7-9 to TRBJ2-2; D perhaps matches TRBD2 (5 bases). V lost 5 bases to trimming and J lost 5 bases, with 21 bases between them. Germline assignment: CDR1 SEHNR and CDR2 FQNEAQ (reference sequence). The CDR3 spans 17 residues. CDR3 amino acids: CASSAATRQLGTGELFF. CDR3 DNA sequence: TGTGCCAGCAGCGCGGCAACTAGGCAGCTGGGGACCGGGGAGCTGTTTTTT.

Turning to this clone: A read error is the likely source, as a far larger clone sits one nucleotide away. The sample carries other DNA sequences with the same CDR3. V usage is TRBV29-1 and J usage is TRBJ2-1; 7 bases map to TRBD2. Unmatched junction bases numbered 15, after V lost 3 bases and J lost 1 base. Looked up from germline, CDR1 is SQVTM and CDR2 is ANQGSEA. The CDR3 runs to 18 residues. The CDR3 DNA reads TGCAGCGTTGATGGTGGGGGAGGGGCAGGAGGTTCCTACAATGAGCAGTTCTTC. This sequence encodes CSVDGGGGAGGSYNEQFF.

This chain links TRBV27 with TRBJ1-1; 8 bases fit TRBD1. In germline, CDR1 is MNHEY, CDR2 SMNVEV (reference sequence). The V gene end was trimmed by 4 bases and the J gene end by 1 base; junction bases not matched to a gene: 8. This CDR3 has 16 amino acids. This CDR3 reads CASSYNPGGRNTEAFF. CDR3 bases: TGTGCCAGCAGTTATAACCCAGGGGGCCGGAACACTGAAGCTTTCTTT.

The chain links TRBV5-5 to TRBJ1-1; unclear D gene. Germline values: CDR1 SGHKS, CDR2 YYEKEE (reference sequence). V was clipped by 0 bases and J by 10 bases, with 13 bases between them. The CDR3 runs to 13 residues. The CDR3 DNA reads TGTGCCAGCAGCTTGGGACCGATGGATGGAGCTTTCTTT. Encoded protein: CASSLGPMDGAFF.

This chain uses TRBV11-3 with TRBJ2-7; maybe TRBD2 (5 bases). This CDR3 is built from 15 residues. The V gene's germline CDR1 is SGHNT and CDR2 YENEEA. Trimming took 4 bases from V and 3 from J, leaving 16 bases between them. The DNA of the CDR3 is TGTGCCAGCAGCTATCCGAGGGAAATCGGCTACGAGCAGTACTTC. Amino acids: CASSYPREIGYEQYF.

The chain joins TRBV4-1 to TRBJ2-7, with D perhaps matching TRBD1 (5 bases). Germline V gives CDR1 MGHRA, CDR2 YSYEKL. V was cut by 0 bases and J by 1 base, with 13 bases left in between. This CDR3 spans 16 amino acids. The CDR3 region is CASSQESSTASYEQYF. The DNA for the CDR3 is TGCGCCAGCAGCCAAGAGTCCTCGACAGCTTCCTACGAGCAGTACTTC.

This chain uses TRBV5-6 with TRBJ2-7; weak D call: TRBD1 (7 bases). Trimming left V 2 bases short and J 4 bases short, with 19 bases between. This CDR3 has 16 residues. Germline V gene sequence: CDR1 SGHDT, CDR2 YYEEEE. The CDR3 loop is CASSLDPRRGVYEQYF. DNA of the CDR3: TGTGCCAGCAGCTTAGATCCCCGCAGGGGGGTGTACGAGCAGTACTTC.

The chain combines TRBV7-6 with TRBJ1-5; no definite D call. In germline, CDR1 is SGHVS, CDR2 FNYEAQ. The V gene lost 1 base and the J gene lost 2 bases, with 12 bases spanning the gap. The CDR3 has 16 amino acids. This chain's CDR3 is CASSLGGGGGNQPQHF. The DNA of the CDR3 is TGTGCCAGCAGCTTAGGAGGTGGTGGTGGCAATCAGCCCCAGCATTTT. Complete variable domain (other parts from reference TRBV7-6 and TRBJ1-5): GAGVSQSPRYKVTKRGQDVALRCDPISGHVSLYWYRQALGQGPEFLTYFNYEAQQDKSGLPNDRFSAERPEGSISTLTIQRTEQRDSAMYRCASSLGGGGGNQPQHFGDGTRLSIL.

This chain uses TRBV9 with TRBJ2-7, with D perhaps given as TRBD1 or TRBD2 (6 bases each). V was cut by 3 bases and J by 3 bases, with 16 bases left in between. The CDR3 extends over 15 amino acids. Looked up from germline, CDR1 is SGDLS and CDR2 is YYNGEE. The DNA of the CDR3 is TGTGCCAGCAGCGCCGGGGGCGGAGCGGGCTACGAGCAGTACTTC. Protein product: CASSAGGGAGYEQYF.

The V call is TRBV6-5, the J call TRBJ2-3; a weak D match, TRBD1 (5 bases). Germline CDR1 reads MNHEY; CDR2 reads SVGAGI. V was clipped by 6 bases and J by 2 bases, with 15 bases between them. CDR3 length equals 15 residues. CDR3 sequence (DNA): TGTGCCAGCAGCCGAGACAGAAGCAACACAGATACGCAGTATTTT. This codes for CASSRDRSNTDTQYF.